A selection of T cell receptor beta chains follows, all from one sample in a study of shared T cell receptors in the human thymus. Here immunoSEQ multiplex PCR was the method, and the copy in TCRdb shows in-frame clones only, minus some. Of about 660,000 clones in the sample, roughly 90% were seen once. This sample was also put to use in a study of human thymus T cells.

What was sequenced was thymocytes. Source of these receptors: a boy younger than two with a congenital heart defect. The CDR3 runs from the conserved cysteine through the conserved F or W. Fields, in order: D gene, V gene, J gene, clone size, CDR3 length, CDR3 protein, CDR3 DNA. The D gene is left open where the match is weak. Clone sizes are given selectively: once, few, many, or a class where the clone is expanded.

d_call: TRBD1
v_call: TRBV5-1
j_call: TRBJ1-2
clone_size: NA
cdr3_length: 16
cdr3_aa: CASSLDPTGVRLGYTF
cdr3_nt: TGCGCCAGCAGCTTGGATCCGACAGGGGTAAGACTTGGCTACACCTTC

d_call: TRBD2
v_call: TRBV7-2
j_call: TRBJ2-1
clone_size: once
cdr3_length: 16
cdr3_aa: CASSPPGTSAYNEQFF
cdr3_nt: TGTGCCAGCAGCCCACCCGGGACTAGCGCCTACAATGAGCAGTTCTTC

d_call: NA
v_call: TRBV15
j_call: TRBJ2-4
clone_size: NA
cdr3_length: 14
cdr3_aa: CATSRDGSGNIQYF
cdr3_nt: TGTGCCACCAGCAGAGACGGGAGCGGCAACATTCAGTACTTC

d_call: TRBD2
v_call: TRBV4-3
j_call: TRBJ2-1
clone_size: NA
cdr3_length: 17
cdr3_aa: CASSSRLAGGPPNEQFF
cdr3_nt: TGCGCCAGCAGCTCCCGACTAGCGGGAGGGCCTCCCAATGAGCAGTTCTTC

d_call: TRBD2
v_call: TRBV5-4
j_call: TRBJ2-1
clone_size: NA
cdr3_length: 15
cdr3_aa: CASSGGLAGPNEQFF
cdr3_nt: TGTGCCAGCAGCGGGGGACTAGCGGGGCCCAATGAGCAGTTCTTC

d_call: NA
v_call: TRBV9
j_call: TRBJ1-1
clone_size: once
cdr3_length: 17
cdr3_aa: CASSVGPHRLLNTEAFF
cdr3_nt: TGTGCCAGCAGCGTAGGGCCCCACAGGCTATTGAACACTGAAGCTTTCTTT

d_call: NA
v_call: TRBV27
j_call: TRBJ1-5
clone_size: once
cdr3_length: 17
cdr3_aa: CASSLSKSGLGNQPQHF
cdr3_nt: TGTGCCAGCAGTTTATCGAAGTCAGGGCTGGGCAATCAGCCCCAGCATTTT

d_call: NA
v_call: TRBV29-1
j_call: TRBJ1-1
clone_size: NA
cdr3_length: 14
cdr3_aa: CSVQRVGGVGKAFF
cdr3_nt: TGCAGCGTGCAACGAGTGGGGGGAGTTGGGAAAGCTTTCTTT

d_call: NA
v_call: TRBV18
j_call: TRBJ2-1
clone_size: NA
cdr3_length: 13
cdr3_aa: CASSPAGHNEQFF
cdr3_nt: TGTGCCAGCTCACCAGCAGGTCACAATGAGCAGTTCTTC

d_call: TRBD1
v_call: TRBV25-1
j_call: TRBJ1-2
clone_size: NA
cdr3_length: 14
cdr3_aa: CASSGRQGNYGYTF
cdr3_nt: TGTGCCAGCAGTGGAAGACAGGGGAACTATGGCTACACCTTC

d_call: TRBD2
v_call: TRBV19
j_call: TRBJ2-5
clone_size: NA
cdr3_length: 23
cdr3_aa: CASSTAGTSGRAFRPSDQETQYF
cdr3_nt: TGTGCCAGTAGTACAGCCGGGACTAGCGGGAGGGCGTTTAGGCCTTCTGATCAAGAGACCCAGTACTTC

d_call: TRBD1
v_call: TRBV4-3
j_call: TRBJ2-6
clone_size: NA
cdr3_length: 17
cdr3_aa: CASSPGQGATGANVLTF
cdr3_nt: TGCGCCAGCAGCCCGGGACAGGGGGCGACTGGGGCCAACGTCCTGACTTTC

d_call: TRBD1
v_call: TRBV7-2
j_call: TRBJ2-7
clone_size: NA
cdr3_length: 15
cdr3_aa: CASSPRRWDSHEQYF
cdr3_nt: TGTGCCAGCAGCCCACGTAGGTGGGACAGCCACGAGCAGTACTTC

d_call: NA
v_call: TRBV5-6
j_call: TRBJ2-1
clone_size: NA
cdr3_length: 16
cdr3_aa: CASSLAGLPCYNEQFF
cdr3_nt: TGTGCCAGCAGCTTGGCGGGACTCCCTTGCTACAATGAGCAGTTCTTC

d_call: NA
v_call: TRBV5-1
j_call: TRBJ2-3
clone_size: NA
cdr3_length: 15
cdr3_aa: CASSLGLNSTDTQYF
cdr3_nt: TGCGCCAGCAGCTTGGGGCTCAACAGCACAGATACGCAGTATTTT

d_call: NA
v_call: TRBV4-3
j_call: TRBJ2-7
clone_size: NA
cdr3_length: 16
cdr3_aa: CASSQDEGQGRYEQYF
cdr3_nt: TGCGCCAGCAGCCAAGATGAGGGTCAGGGGCGCTACGAGCAGTACTTC

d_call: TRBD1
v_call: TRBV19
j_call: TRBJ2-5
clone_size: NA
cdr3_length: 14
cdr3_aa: CASSAQTGRETQYF
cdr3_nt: TGTGCCAGTAGTGCCCAGACAGGGCGGGAGACCCAGTACTTC

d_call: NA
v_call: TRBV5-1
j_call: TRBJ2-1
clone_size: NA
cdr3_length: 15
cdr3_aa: CASSFLGGRGNEQFF
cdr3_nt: TGCGCCAGCAGCTTCCTGGGGGGGCGGGGCAATGAGCAGTTCTTC

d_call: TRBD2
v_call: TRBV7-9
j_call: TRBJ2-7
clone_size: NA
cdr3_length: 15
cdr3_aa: CASSPRTSATYEQYF
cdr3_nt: TGTGCCAGCAGTCCGAGGACTAGCGCCACCTACGAGCAGTACTTC

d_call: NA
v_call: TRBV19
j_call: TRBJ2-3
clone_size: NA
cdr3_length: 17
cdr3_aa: CASSIDLAGGDADTQYF
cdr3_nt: TGTGCCAGTAGTATAGATCTGGCGGGCGGAGACGCAGATACGCAGTATTTT

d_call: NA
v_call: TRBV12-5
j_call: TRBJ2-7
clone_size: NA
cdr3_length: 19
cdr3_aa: CASGLVPKPRAYPTYEQYF
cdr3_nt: TGTGCTAGTGGTTTGGTGCCCAAGCCCAGGGCCTACCCCACCTACGAGCAGTACTTC

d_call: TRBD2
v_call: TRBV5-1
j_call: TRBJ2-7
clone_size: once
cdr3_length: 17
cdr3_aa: CASSLTSGRQFTYEQYF
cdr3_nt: TGCGCCAGCAGCTTGACTAGCGGGAGGCAGTTTACCTACGAGCAGTACTTC

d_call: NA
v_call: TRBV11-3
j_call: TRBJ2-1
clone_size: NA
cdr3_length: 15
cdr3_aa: CASSLTLGRGNEQFF
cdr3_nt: TGTGCCAGCAGCTTAACCCTAGGCAGGGGTAATGAGCAGTTCTTC

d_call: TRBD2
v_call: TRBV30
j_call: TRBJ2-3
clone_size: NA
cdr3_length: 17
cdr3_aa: CAWSVPWTSGHTDTQYF
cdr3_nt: TGTGCCTGGAGTGTACCCTGGACTAGCGGTCACACAGATACGCAGTATTTT

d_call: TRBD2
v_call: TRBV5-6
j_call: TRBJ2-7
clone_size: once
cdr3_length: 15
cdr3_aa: CASSHIAGGPYEQYF
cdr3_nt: TGTGCCAGCAGCCATATAGCGGGAGGGCCCTACGAGCAGTACTTC

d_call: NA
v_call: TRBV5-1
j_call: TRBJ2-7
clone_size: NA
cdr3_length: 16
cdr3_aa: CASSFYGRAYAYEQYF
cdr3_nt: TGCGCCAGCAGCTTCTACGGCAGGGCGTACGCCTACGAGCAGTACTTC

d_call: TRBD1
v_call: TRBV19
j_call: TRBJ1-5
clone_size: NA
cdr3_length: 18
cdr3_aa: CASHHRAVRDSSNQPQHF
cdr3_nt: TGTGCCAGTCACCATAGGGCAGTCAGGGACAGTTCCAATCAGCCCCAGCATTTT

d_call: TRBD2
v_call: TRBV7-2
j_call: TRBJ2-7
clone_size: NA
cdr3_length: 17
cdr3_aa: CASSLEGASGRSYEQYF
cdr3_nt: TGTGCCAGCAGCTTAGAGGGGGCTAGCGGGAGATCCTACGAGCAGTACTTC

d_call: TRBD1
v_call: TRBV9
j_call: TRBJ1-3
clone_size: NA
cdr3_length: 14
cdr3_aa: CASSAGTGGNTIYF
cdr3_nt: TGTGCCAGCAGCGCCGGGACAGGTGGAAACACCATATATTTT

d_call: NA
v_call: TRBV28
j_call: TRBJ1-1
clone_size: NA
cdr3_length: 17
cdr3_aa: CASSLALTGPRNTEAFF
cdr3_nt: TGTGCCAGCAGTTTGGCCCTTACTGGGCCCCGCAACACTGAAGCTTTCTTT

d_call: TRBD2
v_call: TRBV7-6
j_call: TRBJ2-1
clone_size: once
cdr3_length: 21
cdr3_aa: CASSQGGGTRGKRSSYNEQFF
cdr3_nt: TGTGCCAGCAGCCAGGGAGGGGGGACTAGGGGGAAAAGGAGCTCCTACAATGAGCAGTTCTTC

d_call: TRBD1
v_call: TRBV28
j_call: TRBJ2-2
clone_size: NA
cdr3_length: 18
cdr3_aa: CASSLTPVGTGGTGELFF
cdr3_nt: TGTGCCAGCAGTTTAACCCCTGTAGGGACAGGGGGCACCGGGGAGCTGTTTTTT

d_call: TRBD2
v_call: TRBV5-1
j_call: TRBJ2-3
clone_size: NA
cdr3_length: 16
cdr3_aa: CASSLERELGTDTQYF
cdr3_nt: TGCGCCAGCAGCTTAGAGCGGGAATTGGGCACAGATACGCAGTATTTT

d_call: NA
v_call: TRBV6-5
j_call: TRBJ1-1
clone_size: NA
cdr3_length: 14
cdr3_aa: CASSYSRVGHEAFF
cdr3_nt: TGTGCCAGCAGTTACTCGAGGGTGGGCCATGAAGCTTTCTTT

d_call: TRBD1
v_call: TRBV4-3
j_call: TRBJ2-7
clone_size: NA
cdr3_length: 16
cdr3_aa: CASSQDRTGGRYEQYF
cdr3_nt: TGCGCCAGCAGCCAAGATAGGACAGGGGGAAGGTACGAGCAGTACTTC

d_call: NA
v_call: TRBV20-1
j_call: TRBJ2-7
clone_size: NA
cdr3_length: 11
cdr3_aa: CSARQEYEQYF
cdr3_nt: TGCAGTGCCAGACAGGAATACGAGCAGTACTTC

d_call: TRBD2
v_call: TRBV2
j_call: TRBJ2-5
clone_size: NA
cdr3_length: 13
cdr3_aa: CAGEREEEETQYF
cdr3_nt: TGTGCCGGGGAGCGGGAGGAGGAAGAGACCCAGTACTTC

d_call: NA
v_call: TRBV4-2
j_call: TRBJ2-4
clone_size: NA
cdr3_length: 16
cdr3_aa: CASSQEVGWLKNIQYF
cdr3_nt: TGTGCCAGCAGCCAAGAGGTGGGCTGGCTCAAAAACATTCAGTACTTC

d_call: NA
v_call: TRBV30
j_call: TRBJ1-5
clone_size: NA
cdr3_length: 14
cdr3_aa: CAWSVEYSNQPQHF
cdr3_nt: TGTGCCTGGAGTGTAGAGTATAGCAATCAGCCCCAGCATTTT

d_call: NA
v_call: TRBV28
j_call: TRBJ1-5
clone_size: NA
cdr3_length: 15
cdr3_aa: CASSLRGIDNQPQHF
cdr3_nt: TGTGCCAGCAGTTTACGCGGTATAGACAATCAGCCCCAGCATTTT

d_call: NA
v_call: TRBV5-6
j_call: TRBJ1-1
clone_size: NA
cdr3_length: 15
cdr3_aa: CASSLIGSRVDEAFF
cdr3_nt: TGTGCCAGCAGCTTGATAGGGAGTAGGGTTGATGAAGCTTTCTTT

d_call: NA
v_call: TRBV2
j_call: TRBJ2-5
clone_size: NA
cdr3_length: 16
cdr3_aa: CASSLFAEGFQETQYF
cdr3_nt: TGTGCCAGCAGCCTGTTCGCGGAGGGCTTCCAAGAGACCCAGTACTTC

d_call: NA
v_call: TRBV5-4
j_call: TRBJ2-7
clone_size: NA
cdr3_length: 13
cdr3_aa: CASSLGGRSEQYF
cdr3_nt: TGTGCCAGCAGCTTGGGCGGCCGTAGCGAGCAGTACTTC

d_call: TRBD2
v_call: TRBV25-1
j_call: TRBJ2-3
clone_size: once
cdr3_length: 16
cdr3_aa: CASSELAGAHTDTQYF
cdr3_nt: TGTGCCAGCAGTGAACTAGCGGGAGCGCACACAGATACGCAGTATTTT